The 19 T cell receptor beta chains given below trace back to one sample, sequenced in a study of blood T cell repertoires in COVID-19. The assay was immunoSEQ multiplex PCR, and TCRdb's table has in-frame clones only and misses some. Counted here are some 100,000 clones, 60% to 85% occurring once; the ten biggest clones make up about 6.6%. Specimen: peripheral blood. The receptors here all came from an older man with acute or convalescent COVID-19.

The count of this clone is one. The V and J genes are TRBV30 and TRBJ1-2; 7 nucleotides line up with TRBD1. This CDR3 region has 13 residues. The V segment lost 1 base and the J segment 7 bases; nucleotides outside the gene matches: 6. In germline, CDR1 is GTSNPN, CDR2 SVGIG (reference sequence). For the CDR3, the DNA is TGTGCCTGGAGTGAGTCGTACAGGGGTGGCTACACCTTC. Its protein product is CAWSESYRGGYTF.

A single count supports this clone. The rearrangement uses TRBV5-1 and TRBJ2-2; 8 bases fit TRBD1. The ends lost 5 bases at V and 5 bases at J; junction bases unmatched: 5. Germline V gene sequence: CDR1 SGHRS, CDR2 YFSETQ. The CDR3 loop spans 14 amino acids. The CDR3 nucleotides read TGCGCCAGCAGACTGGGACAGGTGACCGGGGAGCTGTTTTTT. Its translation is CASRLGQVTGELFF.

The rearrangement uses TRBV5-4 and TRBJ2-3; TRBD2 aligns across 10 bases. CDR3 size: 16 residues. V lost 4 bases and J lost 3; bases outside the gene matches: 8. From germline, CDR1 is SGHNT and CDR2 YYREEE (reference sequence). CDR3 region: CASSLLSGGATDTQYF. CDR3 bases: TGTGCCAGCAGCCTACTAAGCGGGGGGGCAACAGATACGCAGTATTTT.

V and J are TRBV6-5 and TRBJ1-6; 7 bases match TRBD1. Germline CDR1 and CDR2: MNHEY and SVGAGI. The CDR3 totals 16 residues. Trimming at V came to 2 bases and at J to 5 bases, leaving 6 bases not matched to a gene. CDR3 sequence reads: CASSYGIGQDNSPLHF. CDR3 coding DNA: TGTGCCAGCAGTTACGGGATAGGACAGGATAATTCACCCCTCCACTTT.

The chain couples TRBV28 to TRBJ1-2, with TRBD1 matching 9 bases. This CDR3 has 12 residues. In germline, CDR1 is MDHEN, CDR2 SYDVKM. Trimming removed 8 bases from V and 7 bases from J; junction bases left unmatched: 5. The CDR3 sequence is CASRQGVRGYTF. In DNA form, the CDR3 reads TGTGCCAGCCGACAGGGGGTTCGTGGCTACACCTTC.

This clone was counted only a few times. The chain recombines TRBV2 with TRBJ1-5; the D is unclear. Germline loops: CDR1 SNHLY, CDR2 FYNNEI. Trimming cost V 4 bases and J 4 bases, with 8 bases left between them. The CDR3 totals 13 residues. CDR3 sequence (DNA): TGTGCCAGCAGTGTGGAACAGAATCAGCCCCAGCATTTT. It translates to CASSVEQNQPQHF.

This chain links TRBV30 with TRBJ1-3, with 7 nucleotides matching TRBD1. Germline V lookup: CDR1 GTSNPN, CDR2 SVGIG (reference sequence). This CDR3 is 12 amino acids long. V trimming: 5 bases; J trimming: 2 bases; junction bases outside the gene matches: 0. As DNA, the CDR3 is TGTGCCTGGGACAGGGCTGGAAACACCATATATTTT. It is translated as CAWDRAGNTIYF.

The gene calls are TRBV19 and TRBJ1-2; 7 nucleotides match TRBD1. Trimming at V came to 5 bases and at J to 4 bases, leaving 1 base not matched to a gene. The germline CDR1 and CDR2 sequences are LNHDA and SQIVND (reference sequence). The CDR3 sequence is 12 residues long. The CDR3 spells CASSDRAYGYTF. CDR3 DNA sequence: TGTGCCAGTAGTGACAGGGCCTATGGCTACACCTTC.

The genes are TRBV12-3 or TRBV12-4 and TRBJ1-2; D ambiguous. The CDR3 has 13 residues. Trimming stripped 3 bases from V and 7 bases from J, with 12 bases between. CDR3 sequence (DNA): TGTGCCAGCAGTTTCACCGGTTGGAGTGGCTACACCTTC. It encodes CASSFTGWSGYTF.

The chain is built from TRBV4-3 and TRBJ1-5, with 10 bases lining up with TRBD1. Germline V gene lookup returns CDR1 LGHNA and CDR2 YSLEER. J was trimmed by 8 bases and V by 4 bases; bases with no gene match: 23. CDR3 size: 20 residues. This CDR3 is CASSLAPGQGICLKYEPQHF. CDR3 nucleotide sequence: TGCGCCAGCAGCCTGGCGCCGGGACAGGGGATATGCCTCAAATATGAGCCCCAGCATTTT.

V gene TRBV14 combines with J gene TRBJ2-3; 10 bases map to TRBD2. Germline values: CDR1 SGHDN, CDR2 FVKESK. With 3 bases clipped from V and 0 bases from J, the junction kept 9 bases outside the gene matches. The CDR3 spans 18 residues. This chain's CDR3 is CASSQQSPTSGSTDTQYF. For the CDR3, the DNA is TGTGCCAGCAGCCAGCAGAGTCCGACTAGCGGGAGCACAGATACGCAGTATTTT.

The chain combines TRBV5-1 with TRBJ2-3; 9 nucleotides line up with TRBD2. V lost 4 bases, J lost 1 base, and 4 bases stayed unmatched. The CDR3 runs 15 residues. Germline CDR1 and CDR2: SGHRS and YFSETQ. CDR3 protein: CASSNVAGGTDTQYF. CDR3 sequence (DNA): TGCGCCAGCAGCAACGTAGCGGGGGGCACAGATACGCAGTATTTT.

The rearrangement joins TRBV23-1 to TRBJ1-4; no firm D call. TRBV23-1 is treated as an ORF (open reading frame) with a function not yet certain. The V and J ends lost 3 bases and 6 bases respectively, with 11 bases between them. The CDR3 runs 14 residues. This chain's CDR3 is CASSHQALDEKLFF. CDR3 nucleotide sequence: TGCGCCAGCAGTCACCAGGCCCTGGATGAAAAACTGTTTTTT.

The chain links TRBV6-5 to TRBJ2-5; D is unclear. Trimming stripped 0 bases from V and 13 bases from J, with 9 bases between. The CDR3 sequence is 11 residues long. Germline-derived CDR1 and CDR2 are MNHEY and SVGAGI. Here the CDR3 DNA reads TGTGCCAGCAGTTACTCGCCAGGCCTGTACTTC. This gives the protein CASSYSPGLYF.

The rearrangement joins TRBV7-3 to TRBJ2-7; perhaps TRBD2 as D (6 bases). CDR3 length: 15 amino acids. Germline loops: CDR1 SGHTA, CDR2 FQGTGA. The V end lost 1 base, the J end lost 6 bases, and 16 bases lay between the germline ends. The CDR3 bases are TGTGCCAGCAGCTTAAACGCTCCGGGGGTAGGCGAGCAGTACTTC. This translates into CASSLNAPGVGEQYF.

This chain links TRBV6-1 with TRBJ2-3; 9 bases agree with TRBD2. Germline V CDR1 and CDR2: MNHNS, SASEGT. The CDR3 runs to 18 residues. The J segment lost 2 bases and the V segment lost 2 bases, leaving 11 bases of the junction unmatched. The CDR3 DNA reads TGTGCCAGCAGTGAACAGATTAGCGGGGGAGACATCACAGATACGCAGTATTTT. Protein sequence: CASSEQISGGDITDTQYF.

The chain employs TRBV9 and TRBJ2-7, with 7 bases that match TRBD1. The germline V gene has CDR1 SGDLS and CDR2 YYNGEE. The CDR3 spans 13 residues. The V and J ends lost 8 bases and 0 bases, in that order; junction bases with no gene match: 5. The CDR3 DNA reads as TGTGCCAGTACAGGGGAAAGCTCCTACGAGCAGTACTTC. The encoded protein is CASTGESSYEQYF.

The gene calls are TRBV29-1 and TRBJ1-1, with D perhaps matching TRBD1 (5 bases). CDR3 length: 13 amino acids. Germline V CDR1 and CDR2: SQVTM, ANQGSEA. The CDR3 protein is CRADSPMNTEAFF. In DNA form, the CDR3 reads TGCAGGGCAGACAGTCCTATGAACACTGAAGCTTTCTTT. Based on the CDR3 plus reference TRBV29-1 and TRBJ1-1, the full variable domain is SAVISQKPSRDICQRGTSLTIQCQVDSQVTMMFWYRQQPGQSLTLIATANQGSEATYESGFVIDKFPISRPNLTFSTLTVSNMSPEDSSIYLCRADSPMNTEAFFGQGTRLTVV.

The gene calls are TRBV29-1 and TRBJ1-1, with D hard to call. The CDR3 is 11 amino acids. V lost 0 bases and J 10 bases, leaving 9 bases between the germline ends. Germline V CDR1 and CDR2: SQVTM, ANQGSEA. The CDR3 DNA reads TGCAGCGTTGAAGATTGGGCGGGAGCTTTCTTT. It codes for CSVEDWAGAFF.